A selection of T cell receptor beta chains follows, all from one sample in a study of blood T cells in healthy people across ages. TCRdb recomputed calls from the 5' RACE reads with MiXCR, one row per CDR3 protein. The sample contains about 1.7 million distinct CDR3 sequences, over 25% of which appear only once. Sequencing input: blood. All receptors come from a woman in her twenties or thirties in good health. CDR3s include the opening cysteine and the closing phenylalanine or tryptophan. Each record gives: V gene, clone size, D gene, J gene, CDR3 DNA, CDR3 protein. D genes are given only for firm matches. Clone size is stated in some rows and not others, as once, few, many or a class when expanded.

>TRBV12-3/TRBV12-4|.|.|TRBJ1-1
TGTGCCAGCAGCCGGGGTTTGGAGGCTGAAGCTTTCTTT
CASSRGLEAEAFF
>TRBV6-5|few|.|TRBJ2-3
TGTGCCAGCAGTAACCACGGGAAAGCGCAGTATTTT
CASSNHGKAQYF
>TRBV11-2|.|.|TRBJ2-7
TGTGCCAGCAGCTTAGTGGGGGACACATACTACGAGCAGTACTTC
CASSLVGDTYYEQYF
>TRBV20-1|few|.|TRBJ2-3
TGCAGTGCTAATGGGGACAGCACAGATACGCAGTATTTT
CSANGDSTDTQYF
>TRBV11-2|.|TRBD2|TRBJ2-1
TGTGCCAGCAGCCCCACGACTAGCGGGGGGAGGGTATACAATGAGCAGTTCTTC
CASSPTTSGGRVYNEQFF
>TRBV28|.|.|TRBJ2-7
TGTGCCAGTCGGAGTCAAGGGTCCTACGAGCAGTACTTC
CASRSQGSYEQYF
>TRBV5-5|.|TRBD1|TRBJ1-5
TGTGCCAGCAGCTTAGCTACAGGGGCTCAGCCCCAGCATTTT
CASSLATGAQPQHF
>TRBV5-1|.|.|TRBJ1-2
TGCGCCAGCAGCTTGGCACCGGCTAGTGACTATGGCTACACCTTC
CASSLAPASDYGYTF
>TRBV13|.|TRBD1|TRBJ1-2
TGTGCCAGCAGCTCGACAGGGGTTAATGGCTACACCTTC
CASSSTGVNGYTF
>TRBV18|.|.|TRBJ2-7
TGTGTCAGCTCACCGGGGCCGGGGCTTGACGAGCAGTACTTC
CVSSPGPGLDEQYF
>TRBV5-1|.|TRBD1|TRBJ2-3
TGCGCCAGCAGCGGCCCTCAGGGGGCGGGCACAGATACGCAGTATTTT
CASSGPQGAGTDTQYF
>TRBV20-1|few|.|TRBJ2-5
TGCAGTGGCGGGGATTGGGAGACCCAGTACTTC
CSGGDWETQYF
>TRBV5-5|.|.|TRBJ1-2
TGTGCCAGCAGCTCGAGGGGGGAGAACTATGGCTACACCTTC
CASSSRGENYGYTF
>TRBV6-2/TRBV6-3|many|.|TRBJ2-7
TGTGCCAGCAGGGGTTATGAGGACTACGAGCAGTACTTC
CASRGYEDYEQYF
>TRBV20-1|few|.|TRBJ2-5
TGCAGTGCCTCCCCATCCACTAGCGAGACCCAGTACTTC
CSASPSTSETQYF
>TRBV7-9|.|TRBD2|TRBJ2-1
TGTGCCAGCAGGGGACCACTAGCGGGAGGGCGGTATGAGCAGTTCTTC
CASRGPLAGGRYEQFF
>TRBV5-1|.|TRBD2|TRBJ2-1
TGCGCCAGCAGCTCCAGTCCCGGGACTAGCGGGAGGGTGAATGAGCAGTTCTTC
CASSSSPGTSGRVNEQFF
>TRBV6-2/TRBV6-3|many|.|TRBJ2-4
TGTGCCAGCAGTTACGCGGGTAGGACCCTCGTAGCCAAAAACATTCAGTACTTC
CASSYAGRTLVAKNIQYF
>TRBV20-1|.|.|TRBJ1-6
TGCAGTGCTAGGGAGGACACAGATAATTCACCCCTCCACTTT
CSAREDTDNSPLHF
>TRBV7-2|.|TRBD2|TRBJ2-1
TGTGCCAGCAGCCCAGAGGTCCTAGCGGCCTACAATGAGCAGTTCTTC
CASSPEVLAAYNEQFF
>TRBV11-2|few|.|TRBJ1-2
TGTGCCAGCAGCTTAGATAAGAACAGGTCGTATGGCTACACCTTC
CASSLDKNRSYGYTF
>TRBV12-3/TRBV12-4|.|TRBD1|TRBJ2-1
TGTGCCAGCAGTTACGGCAGGGGGAGCGATGAGCAGTTCTTC
CASSYGRGSDEQFF
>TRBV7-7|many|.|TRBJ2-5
TGTGCCAGCAGCCCGACCCCAGAGACCCAGTACTTC
CASSPTPETQYF
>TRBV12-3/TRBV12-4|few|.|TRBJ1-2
TGTGCCAGCAGCCGTCTAGAGAGGGGCTACACCTTC
CASSRLERGYTF
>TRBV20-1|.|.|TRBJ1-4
TGCAGTGCTGCAAGACAGTCTAATGAAAAACTGTTTTTT
CSAARQSNEKLFF
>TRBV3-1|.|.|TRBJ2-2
TGTGCCAGCAGCCAAGAGAGGGTTACCGGGGAGCTGTTTTTT
CASSQERVTGELFF
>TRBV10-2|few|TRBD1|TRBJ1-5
TGCGCCAGCAGTGAGAGGGACAGGTACCAGCCCCAGCATTTT
CASSERDRYQPQHF
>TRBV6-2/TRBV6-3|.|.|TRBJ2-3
TGTGCCAGCTCCTCAGCAGGAGGTCCCGATACGCAGTATTTT
CASSSAGGPDTQYF
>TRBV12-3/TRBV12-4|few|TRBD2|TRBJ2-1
TGTGCCAGCAGTTTACCCGGACTAGCGACCGCCAATGAGCAGTTCTTC
CASSLPGLATANEQFF
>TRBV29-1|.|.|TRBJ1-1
TGCAGCGGTAGTCCCCGGGACTTGAACACTGAAGCTTTCTTT
CSGSPRDLNTEAFF
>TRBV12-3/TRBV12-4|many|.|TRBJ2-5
TGTGCCAGCAGTTTGAGGCAGGGGGAGACCCAGTACTTC
CASSLRQGETQYF
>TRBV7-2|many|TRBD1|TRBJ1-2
TGTGCCAGCAGCCTCCATGGAGCAGGGGGCTATGGCTACACCTTC
CASSLHGAGGYGYTF
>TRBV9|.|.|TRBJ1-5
TGTGCCAGCAGCGCGGGACACCCCATAGCCGATCAGCCCCAGCATTTT
CASSAGHPIADQPQHF
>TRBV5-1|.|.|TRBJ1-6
TGCGCCAGCAGCTTGGACGGACAGATTTCACCCCTCCACTTT
CASSLDGQISPLHF
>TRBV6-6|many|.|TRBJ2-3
TGTGCCAGCAGCAGTCCCCGAGATAGCACAGATACGCAGTATTTT
CASSSPRDSTDTQYF
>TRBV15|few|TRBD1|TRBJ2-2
TGTGCCACCCAGGACAGGGGGCGAGTCGGGGAGCTGTTTTTT
CATQDRGRVGELFF
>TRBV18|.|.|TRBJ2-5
TGTGCCAGCTCACCACCTAGAGGGGGTGAAGAGACCCAGTACTTC
CASSPPRGGEETQYF
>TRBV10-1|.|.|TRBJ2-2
TGCGCCAGCAGGGCAGGGTCCGACACCGGGGAGCTGTTTTTT
CASRAGSDTGELFF
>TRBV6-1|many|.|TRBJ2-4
TGTGCCAGCAGTGATCCGGGACTCGCCCAACCTATAGCCAAAAACATTCAGTACTTC
CASSDPGLAQPIAKNIQYF
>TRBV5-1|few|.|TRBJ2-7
TGCGCCAGCAGCTTGAACCCAGCGGAGGAGCAGTACTTC
CASSLNPAEEQYF
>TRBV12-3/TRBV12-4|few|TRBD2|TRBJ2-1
TGTGCCAGCAGTACCCGGGTAGCGGGAGTCGATTACAATGAGCAGTTCTTC
CASSTRVAGVDYNEQFF
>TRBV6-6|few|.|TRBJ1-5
TGTGCCAGCAGGCTACCGGGACAAGGCAATCAGCCCCAGCATTTT
CASRLPGQGNQPQHF
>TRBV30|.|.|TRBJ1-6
TGTGCCTGGAACCTCGGTAGAGGACCCCTCCACTTT
CAWNLGRGPLHF
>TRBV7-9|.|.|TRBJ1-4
TGTGCCAGCAGCTTAGGCCTCCCCGGGGAAAAACTGTTTTTT
CASSLGLPGEKLFF
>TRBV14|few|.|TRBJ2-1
TGTGCCAGCAGCCTCCGGGTAGCACGCAATGAGCAGTTCTTC
CASSLRVARNEQFF
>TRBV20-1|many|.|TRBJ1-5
TGCAGTGCTAGAGATGGGGCGCGCAATCAGCCCCAGCATTTT
CSARDGARNQPQHF
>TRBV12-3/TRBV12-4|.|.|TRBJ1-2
TGTGCCAGCCGCAAGGAGGGGGTCTTCTATGGCCACACCTTC
CASRKEGVFYGHTF
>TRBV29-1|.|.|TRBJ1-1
TGCAGCGTTGAAGGCAGTATAGGTCAGACAGCTTTCTTT
CSVEGSIGQTAFF